The rows below give T cell receptor beta chains drawn from one sample of a study of patients and donors after allogeneic stem cell transplantation. TCRdb called the RT-PCR reads again in MiXCR, with one record for every CDR3 protein. The sample holds 95,000 to 120,000 distinct CDR3 sequences, approximately 40% seen once. Sequencing input: blood, either unsorted or a sorted T cell fraction (not recorded which). These receptor sequences come from a human donor who was either an allogeneic HSCT recipient or a stem cell or donor lymphocyte infusion donor (not recorded which). It is not recorded whose cells these are; they may come from a transplant donor. Each CDR3 is given with its conserved first and last residue. A D gene is named only where the DNA matches it firmly. Rows give clone size only sometimes, using once, few, many, or a class for an expanded clone.

TRBV29-1	11	TRBJ2-5	.	.	TGCAGCGTTGGAAGGGGGGAGACCCAGTACTTC	CSVGRGETQYF
TRBV7-7	14	TRBJ2-5	.	.	TGTGCCAGCAGCTTAGGCCCGGTCCAAGAGACCCAGTACTTC	CASSLGPVQETQYF
TRBV6-2/TRBV6-3	13	TRBJ2-5	.	.	TGTGCCAGCAGTGATACTTACCAAGAGACCCAGTACTTC	CASSDTYQETQYF
TRBV29-1	12	TRBJ1-5	.	many	TGCAGCGTCAGGACCGGCAATCAGCCCCAGCATTTT	CSVRTGNQPQHF
TRBV20-1	12	TRBJ2-4	.	few	TGCAGTGCACCCGTAGGCAAAAACATTCAGTACTTC	CSAPVGKNIQYF
TRBV27	14	TRBJ1-5	.	few	TGTGCCAGCAGTTCAAGTGGAAGCAATCAGCCCCAGCATTTT	CASSSSGSNQPQHF
TRBV19	12	TRBJ2-2	.	few	TGTGCCACCCGGGGGCAGGTCGGGGAGCTGTTTTTT	CATRGQVGELFF
TRBV29-1	13	TRBJ2-7	.	.	TGCAGCGTTGAAAGCGCGATTGGGTACGAGCAGTACTTC	CSVESAIGYEQYF
TRBV4-1	13	TRBJ2-1	.	.	TGCGCCAGCAGCCCCTTCTCCTACAATGAGCAGTTCTTC	CASSPFSYNEQFF
TRBV7-2	14	TRBJ1-5	.	.	TGTGCCAGCAGCTTAGCTGGCCCTGGGTCGCCCCAGCAATTT	CASSLAGPGSPQQF
TRBV10-3	17	TRBJ2-1	TRBD2	few	TGTGCCATCAGTGAGTCGAAACTAGCGGGAGTCTACAATGAGCAGTTCTTC	CAISESKLAGVYNEQFF
TRBV11-2	15	TRBJ2-3	TRBD2	.	TGTGCCGGCAGCTCGCTCCGGGGAGGGACAGATACGCAGTATTTT	CAGSSLRGGTDTQYF
TRBV7-9	15	TRBJ2-5	.	.	TGTGCCAGCAGCTTAGGGACTACCGAAGAAGAGACCCAGTACTTC	CASSLGTTEEETQYF
TRBV12-3/TRBV12-4	17	TRBJ2-1	.	.	TGTGCCAGCAGCCCCCCGGGATCCGAGATGCCAGATAATGAGCAGTTCTTC	CASSPPGSEMPDNEQFF
TRBV20-1	13	TRBJ2-1	.	.	TGCAGTGCTCTGGCTAGAAAGTTCAATGAGCAGTTCTTC	CSALARKFNEQFF
TRBV12-3/TRBV12-4	14	TRBJ2-5	.	.	TGTGCCAGCACGGGTGTTCGCGTCGGGGAGACCCAGTACTTC	CASTGVRVGETQYF
TRBV20-1	15	TRBJ2-7	.	few	TGCAGTGCTAGAGACCTAACAAAGAGCTCCTACGAGCAGTACTTC	CSARDLTKSSYEQYF
TRBV27	18	TRBJ1-5	.	.	TGTGCCAGCAGTTTAAGGGGGTTTCACGCGTATAGCAATCAGCCCCAGCATTTT	CASSLRGFHAYSNQPQHF
TRBV12-3/TRBV12-4	13	TRBJ2-5	TRBD1	once	TGTGCCAGCAGATACAGGGGCGGGGAGACCCAGTACTTC	CASRYRGGETQYF
TRBV4-2	14	TRBJ1-4	.	.	TGTGCCAGCAGCCAAGGGCAGGAAAATGAAAAACTGTTTTTT	CASSQGQENEKLFF
TRBV18	14	TRBJ2-7	.	.	TGTGCCAGCTCACCACTCTCTGGAGGCGACGAGCAGTACTTC	CASSPLSGGDEQYF
TRBV15	14	TRBJ2-3	.	few	TGTGCCACCAGCAGAGATGGGACTTCCAATACGCAGTATTTT	CATSRDGTSNTQYF
TRBV6-1	16	TRBJ2-1	TRBD1	few	TGTGCCAGCAGTGAAAAGGGCAGGGGGACCTACAATGAGCAGTTCTTC	CASSEKGRGTYNEQFF
TRBV7-9	12	TRBJ2-2	.	.	TGTGCCAGCAGCCGTAGAGACGGGGAGCTGTTTTTT	CASSRRDGELFF
TRBV4-3	16	TRBJ1-2	.	few	TGCGCCAGCAGTCGCAACGCAGGTCAAGCTAACTATGGCTACACCTTC	CASSRNAGQANYGYTF
TRBV7-6	15	TRBJ2-5	.	.	TGTGCCAGCAGCCAGTGGGCTAGCGCAAAAGAGACCCAGTACTTC	CASSQWASAKETQYF
TRBV27	13	TRBJ1-2	.	.	TGTGCCAGCAGTCTCGACAGGTACTATGGCTACACCTTC	CASSLDRYYGYTF
TRBV5-6	14	TRBJ2-5	.	few	TGTGCCAGCAGCTTGGTGGAGGGGTTGGAGACCCAGTACTTC	CASSLVEGLETQYF
TRBV7-9	15	TRBJ2-3	.	few	TGTGCCAGCAGCTTAGCGCGGAAGGGGACAGATACGCAGTATTTT	CASSLARKGTDTQYF
TRBV20-1	13	TRBJ1-1	.	.	TGCAGTGCTAATAAAAAAAAGAACACTGAAGCTTTCTTT	CSANKKKNTEAFF
TRBV6-2/TRBV6-3	15	TRBJ2-1	TRBD2	.	TGTGCCAGCAGTCCCGGGACTAGCTCCTACAATGAGCAGTTCTTC	CASSPGTSSYNEQFF
TRBV7-9	17	TRBJ2-5	TRBD1	.	TGTGCCAGCAGCTTAACCCCGTCGAGGACAGGGTATGAGACCCAGTACTTC	CASSLTPSRTGYETQYF
TRBV12-3/TRBV12-4	15	TRBJ1-5	.	few	TGTGCCAGCAGTTTTCGGGGGGTTGTCTACCAGCCCCAGCATTTT	CASSFRGVVYQPQHF
TRBV24-1	15	TRBJ2-1	.	.	TGTGCCACCAGAGGGGCTGAAAGGGGGACTGGCGAGCAGTTCTTC	CATRGAERGTGEQFF
TRBV2	14	TRBJ2-4	TRBD2	few	TGTGCCAGCAGTTGGACTAGCGGGAAAAACATTCAGTACTTC	CASSWTSGKNIQYF
TRBV29-1	14	TRBJ2-1	TRBD2	.	TGCAGCGTTGACAGCGGGAGGGCCAGGAATGAGCAGTTCTTC	CSVDSGRARNEQFF